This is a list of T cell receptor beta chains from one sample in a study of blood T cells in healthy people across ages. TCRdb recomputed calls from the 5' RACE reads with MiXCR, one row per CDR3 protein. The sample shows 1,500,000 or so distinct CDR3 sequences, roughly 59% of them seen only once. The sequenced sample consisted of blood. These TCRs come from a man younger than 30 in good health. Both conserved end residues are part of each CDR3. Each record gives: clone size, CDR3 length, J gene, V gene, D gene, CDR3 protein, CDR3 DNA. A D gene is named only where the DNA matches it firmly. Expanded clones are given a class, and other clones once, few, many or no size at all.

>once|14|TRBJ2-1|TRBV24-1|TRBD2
CATSGGGSPAQQFF
TGTGCCACCAGTGGGGGCGGGAGTCCGGCTCAGCAGTTCTTC
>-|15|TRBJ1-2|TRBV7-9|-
CASSLDEGVIYGYTF
TGTGCCAGCAGCTTAGATGAGGGGGTGATCTATGGCTACACCTTC
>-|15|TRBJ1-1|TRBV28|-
CASSSTRKRDTEAFF
TGTGCCAGCAGTTCCACCCGAAAAAGGGACACTGAAGCTTTCTTT
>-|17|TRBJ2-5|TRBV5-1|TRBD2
CANSLFSSGASRETQYF
TGCGCCAACAGCTTGTTTAGTAGCGGGGCCTCCAGGGAGACCCAGTACTTC
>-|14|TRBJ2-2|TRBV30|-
CAWNVGYDTGELFF
TGTGCCTGGAATGTCGGCTACGACACCGGGGAGCTGTTTTTT
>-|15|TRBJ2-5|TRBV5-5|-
CASSDTGNSQETQYF
TGTGCCAGCAGCGATACAGGGAATAGCCAAGAGACCCAGTACTTC
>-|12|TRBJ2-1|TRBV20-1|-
CSGFRGINEQFF
TGCAGTGGATTCCGGGGAATAAATGAGCAGTTCTTC
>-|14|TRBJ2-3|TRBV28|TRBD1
CASSHRGLVDTQYF
TGTGCCAGCAGTCACAGGGGGCTCGTAGATACGCAGTATTTT
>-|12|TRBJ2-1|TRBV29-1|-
CSAALLHNEQFF
TGCAGCGCCGCCCTACTCCACAATGAGCAGTTCTTC
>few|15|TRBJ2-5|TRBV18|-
CASSPTRGEQETQYF
TGTGCCAGCTCACCTACCCGCGGGGAGCAGGAGACCCAGTACTTC